These 18 T cell receptor beta chains were all obtained from the same sample, sequenced in a study of CD4 and CD8 cells across lung adenocarcinoma regions. TCRdb redid the calling of the PCR reads with MiXCR, one entry per CDR3 protein. Among fewer than 30,000 distinct CDR3 sequences listed, roughly half were seen once. The sequenced sample consisted of CD8+ T cells from the center of a lung tumor. The receptors stem from a male donor with lung adenocarcinoma. The CD4 and CD8 labels of this study may be unreliable.

In regard to this clonotype: A junction boundary mismatches the germline segment, possibly from a read error. V gene TRBV6-5 combines with J gene TRBJ2-1, with D possibly being TRBD2 (7 bases). The CDR3 sequence is 15 residues long. From germline, CDR1 is MNHEY and CDR2 SVGAGI. DNA for the CDR3: TGTGCCAGCATTTACAGGGAGGGTTTATACAATGAGCAGTTCTTC. This encodes CASIYREGLYNEQFF.

This clonotype has more than one count but fewer than ten. V usage is TRBV27 and J usage is TRBJ2-5, with a possible D match to TRBD2 (5 bases). The germline V and J ends were trimmed by 6 bases and 4 bases, with 18 bases remaining between them. The length of the CDR3 is 15 residues. Germline V gives CDR1 MNHEY, CDR2 SMNVEV (reference sequence). The CDR3 sequence is CASRPTRATGETQYF. In nucleotides, the CDR3 is TGTGCCAGCAGGCCAACTAGGGCAACCGGAGAGACCCAGTACTTC.

This clonotype was recorded once. J is TRBJ2-1 and V is TRBV7-2, with 11 nucleotides matching TRBD2. The germline CDR1 and CDR2 sequences are SGHTA and FQGNSA. Losses at the gene ends were 2 bases for V and 3 bases for J; bases not matched to a gene: 9. The CDR3 covers 18 residues. The CDR3 DNA reads TGTGCCAGCAGCTTAAGGGTCACTAGCGGGAGATTCTACAATGAGCAGTTCTTC. The encoded protein is CASSLRVTSGRFYNEQFF.

With regard to this clonotype: One end of the junction does not line up with germline, which may come from a read error. DNA for the CDR3: TGTGCGAGCAGGGACCCAGATACCCAGTACTTT. This encodes CASRDPDTQYF. The chain has TRBV6-1 and TRBJ2-3; possibly TRBD1 or TRBD2 for D (5 bases each). CDR3 length equals 11 residues. In germline, CDR1 is MNHNS, CDR2 SASEGT.

This clonotype was picked up a small number of times. Since a much larger clone is just one base distant, this may be a read error. This chain joins TRBV27 and TRBJ2-1; possibly TRBD2 for D (5 bases). Matching the DNA end better, TRBJ2-7 makes the J call doubtful. This CDR3 spans 16 amino acids. Germline V gene sequence: CDR1 MNHEY, CDR2 SMNVEV (reference sequence). The CDR3 sequence: CASSFWRVGLHNEQYF. For the CDR3, the DNA is TGTGCCAGCAGTTTTTGGCGGGTGGGTCTTCACAATGAGCAGTACTTC.

The V call is TRBV10-3, the J call TRBJ2-4; D is possibly TRBD1 (5 bases). The DNA end is more similar to TRBJ2-5, so the J call may be wrong. The germline CDR1 and CDR2 sequences are ENHRY and SYGVKD. The CDR3 spans 15 residues. The CDR3 loop reads CAARLRGREEETQYF. The DNA of the CDR3 is TGTGCCGCGAGGCTTAGGGGCCGTGAGGAAGAGACCCAGTACTTC.

V gene TRBV11-2 combines with J gene TRBJ2-1; 7 nucleotides match TRBD2. CDR3 size: 13 residues. The germline V gene encodes CDR1 SGHAT and CDR2 FQNNGV. After removal of 5 bases from V and 9 bases from J, the junction contained 7 bases not matched to a gene. CDR3 in DNA: TGTGCCAGCAGCATGGCGGGAGAGGTTGAGCAGTTCTTC. This codes for CASSMAGEVEQFF.

Regarding this clonotype: A read error may produce the germline difference seen at one junction end. This chain connects TRBV10-3 to TRBJ2-3; D is tentatively TRBD1 or TRBD2 (5 bases each). Germline CDR1 ENHRY, CDR2 SYGVKD. The CDR3 has 14 amino acids. CDR3 DNA: TGTGCGGGCCTCCAGCCTGGGGTCACCGGGGCGCAGTTTTTT. Translation gives CAGLQPGVTGAQFF.

This clonotype was seen only once. The genes are TRBV6-5 and TRBJ1-6; unclear D gene. CDR1 and CDR2 (germline): MNHEY, SVGAGI. The CDR3 is 13 amino acids. Between the trimmed V and J ends, which lost 0 bases and 10 bases, there was a span of 7 bases. The CDR3 reads CASSYSTSSPLHF. Written as DNA, the CDR3 is TGTGCCAGCAGTTACTCGACCTCCTCACCCCTCCACTTT.

The rearrangement joins TRBV6-2 or TRBV6-3 to TRBJ2-1; D may correspond to TRBD1 or TRBD2 (5 bases each). Near its end, the DNA agrees better with TRBJ2-7, so the J call may be wrong. CDR3 length: 14 amino acids. CDR1 and CDR2 from the germline V gene are MNHEY and SVGEGT. Here the CDR3 reads CASNQPGTSYEQYF. In DNA, the CDR3 is TGTGCCAGCAACCAACCCGGGACCTCCTACGAGCAGTACTTC.

Comments on this clonotype: The junction does not match germline at one end; this may be a read error. This chain uses TRBV6-5 with TRBJ2-3; 9 bases fit TRBD2. Looked up from germline, CDR1 is MNHEY and CDR2 is SVGAGI. CDR3 length: 14 amino acids. The CDR3 nucleotides read TGTGCCAGCAGATTAGCGGGAGTGGGAGATATTCAGTACTTT. As protein: CASRLAGVGDIQYF.

This clonotype has ten or more counts. The V and J genes are TRBV6-1 and TRBJ1-2, with 8 bases identical to TRBD1. The germline V gene has CDR1 MNHNS and CDR2 SASEGT. This CDR3 is 14 amino acids long. The V gene end was trimmed by 4 bases and the J gene end by 1 base; junction bases not matched to a gene: 2. The CDR3 spells CASSVGQVNYGYTF. The CDR3 bases are TGTGCCAGCAGTGTGGGACAGGTTAACTATGGCTACACCTTC.

This chain connects TRBV6-1 to TRBJ2-7, with 7 positions matching TRBD1. The CDR3 is 16 residues long. V shed 6 bases and J 0 bases; nucleotides not matched to a gene: 11. Germline CDR1 MNHNS, CDR2 SASEGT. The CDR3 sequence: CASSRDRALSSYEQYF. CDR3 coding DNA: TGTGCCAGCAGCCGCGACAGGGCCTTAAGCTCCTACGAGCAGTACTTC.

This chain joins TRBV6-1 and TRBJ1-3; D is unresolved. There are 13 residues in the CDR3. Germline V gives CDR1 MNHNS, CDR2 SASEGT. Trimming took 10 bases from V and 3 from J, leaving 13 bases between them. The CDR3 loop is CATLTPFGNTIYF. CDR3 bases: TGTGCCACCCTAACCCCTTTTGGAAACACCATATATTTT.

The J gene is TRBJ2-2, the V gene TRBV10-3, with 10 bases matching TRBD1. The DNA end favors TRBJ2-3, so the J call may be wrong. CDR1 ENHRY and CDR2 SYGVKD come from the germline V gene. The CDR3 is 15 amino acids. The CDR3 DNA reads as TGTGCCATGAGCCGACGGGCTGTTGGGACAGGGGCGCAGTATTTT. The encoded protein is CAMSRRAVGTGAQYF.

The chain couples TRBV27 to TRBJ2-1; 11 bases map to TRBD1. Gene TRBJ2-7 matches the end of the DNA better, so the J call may be wrong. The CDR3 length is 16 residues. Germline V gene lookup returns CDR1 MNHEY and CDR2 SMNVEV (reference sequence). DNA for the CDR3: TGTGCCAGCAGTTTGCCGGGACAGGGGGGGCCCAACGAGCAGTACTTC. Residues: CASSLPGQGGPNEQYF.

The J gene is TRBJ2-1, the V gene TRBV3-1; D is unclear. CDR3 length: 17 residues. Germline V gives CDR1 LGHDT, CDR2 YNNKEL (reference sequence). Trimming cost V 3 bases and J 5 bases, with 20 bases left between them. The CDR3 sequence is CASSHRARALGNNEQFF. The CDR3 coding sequence is TGTGCCAGCAGCCATCGAGCAAGGGCCCTAGGGAACAATGAGCAGTTCTTC.

The chain links TRBV11-2 to TRBJ2-7; TRBD2 matches at 10 bases. CDR3 length: 19 amino acids. Germline V gives CDR1 SGHAT, CDR2 FQNNGV. Trimming at V came to 0 bases and at J to 3 bases, leaving 14 bases not matched to a gene. The CDR3 DNA reads TGTGCCAGCAGCTTAGAGGTCAGGGCGTCTAGCGGGAGCGACTACGAGCAGTACTTC. This gives the protein CASSLEVRASSGSDYEQYF.